This T cell receptor beta chain was identified in a study of T cells in Graves' hyperthyroidism and ophthalmopathy. The study's findings and limits: Most thyroid clonotypes that were expanded above 0.001 also turned up in blood.

TCR beta CDR3 regions were amplified from RNA. TCR CDR3 regions were first amplified by RT-PCR with HTBI primers. Each CDR3 protein is one row after TCRdb ran MiXCR on the multiplex PCR reads. The sample yields about 400,000 distinct CDR3 sequences, approximately 15% seen once. Orbital computed tomography and thyroid ultrasound, together with serum TRAb and thyroxine and clinical symptoms, were used for diagnoses. The authors obtained PBMCs from 10 ml of fresh peripheral blood. The CDR3 extends over 17 amino acids. Germline CDR1 KGHSH, CDR2 LQKENI. This clonotype has ten or more counts. Its antigen is unknown. Sequence at one end of the junction differs from germline and may be a read error.

Sample: blood. The chain carries TRBV18 and TRBJ2-7; 9 bases map to TRBD2. The clonotype originates from a woman aged 18-29 years with Graves' hyperthyroidism. For the CDR3, the DNA is TGTGCCAGCTCGCCACCGTTCCCTAGCGGGAAAACCTACGAGCAGTACTTC. It yields the protein CASSPPFPSGKTYEQYF.